These 18 T cell receptor beta chains share one sample of origin, sequenced in a study of Graves' ophthalmopathy and Graves' hyperthyroidism. Amplification of TCR beta CDR3 regions used RNA transcripts. HTBI-primed first-round RT-PCR preceded second-round multiplex PCR. TCRdb fed the multiplex PCR reads into MiXCR, producing one record per CDR3 protein. The sample has about 48,000 distinct CDR3 sequences; around half are singletons. The source material was peripheral blood. The source is an adult man with Graves' ophthalmopathy.

The V and J genes are TRBV20-1 and TRBJ1-2; D possibly corresponds to TRBD1 (5 bases). This CDR3 contains 11 residues. Trimming cost V 4 bases and J 6 bases, with 9 bases left between them. The germline CDR1 and CDR2 sequences are DFQATT and SNEGSKA (reference sequence). In nucleotides, the CDR3 is TGCAGTGCTACCCCGACAGATGGCTACACCTTC. Its protein is CSATPTDGYTF.

In the case of this clonotype: A much larger clonotype is one base distant, so this may be a read error. V usage is TRBV18 and J usage is TRBJ2-5; a weak D match, TRBD1 (5 bases). The CDR3 loop spans 13 amino acids. Looked up from germline, CDR1 is KGHSH and CDR2 is LQKENI. CDR3 bases: TGTGCCGGCTCACCTCGGACAAGAGAGACCCAGTACTTC. Translating it yields CAGSPRTRETQYF. The full variable domain, its missing parts supplied by reference TRBV18 and TRBJ2-5, is NAGVMQNPRHLVRRRGQEARLRCSPMKGHSHVYWYRQLPEEGLKFMVYLQKENIIDESGMPKERFSAEFPKEGPSILRIQQVVRGDSAAYFCAGSPRTRETQYFGPGTRLLVL.

At least ten counts were recorded for this clonotype. This chain links TRBV5-8 with TRBJ1-2; 9 bases fit TRBD1. Trimming cost V 3 bases and J 7 bases; bases outside gene matches: 4. Germline V CDR1 and CDR2: SGHTS, YDEGEE. This CDR3 spans 13 amino acids. Here the CDR3 reads CASSSDRGVGYTF. In DNA, the CDR3 is TGTGCCAGCAGCTCCGACAGGGGGGTTGGCTACACCTTC.

There are a few counts of this clonotype. The genes are TRBV14 and TRBJ2-5; D is unclear. The CDR3 covers 13 residues. Trimming left V 1 base short and J 5 bases short, with 8 bases between. The germline gives CDR1 SGHDN, CDR2 FVKESK. The CDR3 DNA follows: TGTGCCAGCAGCCAAGGCCTATGGGAGACCCAGTACTTC. This sequence encodes CASSQGLWETQYF.

This clonotype was seen at least ten times. The V and J genes are TRBV12-3 or TRBV12-4 and TRBJ2-1, with D unclear. The CDR3 runs to 12 residues. The ends were cut back, 1 base at V and 10 bases at J, with 8 bases in the middle. The CDR3 coding sequence is TGTGCCAGCAGTTTAGGGATCCTAGAGCAGTTCTTC. Translation: CASSLGILEQFF.

This clonotype appeared a single time. This sequence joins TRBV11-2 and TRBJ2-3; D perhaps matches TRBD1 (6 bases). Trimming shortened V by 5 bases and J by 6 bases, and 9 bases separated the two germline ends. Germline V gene sequence: CDR1 SGHAT, CDR2 FQNNGV. The CDR3 consists of 12 residues. The CDR3 coding sequence is TGTGCCAGCAGCCGAGACAGGGATACGCAGTATTTT. This sequence encodes CASSRDRDTQYF.

Concerning this clonotype: The conserved closing phenylalanine or tryptophan is absent in this CDR3, likely reflecting a read error. The limits of the CDR3 on the DNA are not certain, so only TCRdb's listed CDR3 is given. J is TRBJ1-1 and V is TRBV20-1; the D call in the table, TRBD1, was not verified against the DNA. 8 amino acids form the CDR3, both terminal residues included. Per germline, CDR1 DFQATT and CDR2 SNEGSKA (reference sequence). This CDR3 reads CSPPSFFP.

In this sample, this clonotype turned up once. The chain joins TRBV2 to TRBJ2-3, with 7 positions matching TRBD1. The CDR3 covers 15 residues. CDR1 SNHLY and CDR2 FYNNEI come from the germline V gene. Trimming at V came to 4 bases and at J to 0 bases, leaving 4 bases not matched to a gene. The CDR3: CASSAGTASTDTQYF. CDR3 coding DNA: TGTGCCAGCAGTGCCGGGACAGCTAGCACAGATACGCAGTATTTT.

This clonotype is labeled as medium-sized. The rearrangement links TRBV7-2 to TRBJ1-2; D is possibly TRBD1 (6 bases). V lost 1 base, J lost 4 bases, and 13 bases lay in between. Germline V gene data show CDR1 as SGHTA and CDR2 as FQGNSA. CDR3 length: 15 amino acids. Here the CDR3 DNA reads TGTGCCAGCAGCTTAGAAGCCAGGGACACCTATGGCTACACCTTC. Amino acids: CASSLEARDTYGYTF. Drawing the rest from reference TRBV7-2 and TRBJ1-2, the complete variable domain is GAGVSQSPSNKVTEKGKDVELRCDPISGHTALYWYRQSLGQGLEFLIYFQGNSAPDKSGLPSDRFSAERTGGSVSTLTIQRTQQEDSAVYLCASSLEARDTYGYTFGSGTRLTVV.

Comments on this clonotype: The final CDR3 position lacks the conserved phenylalanine or tryptophan, pointing to a likely read error. The chain couples TRBV20-1 to TRBJ2-3, with 7 nucleotides matching TRBD1. The CDR3 contains 13 residues. Germline CDR1 and CDR2: DFQATT and SNEGSKA (reference sequence). With V trimmed by 5 bases and J by 5 bases, 7 bases remained unmatched. CDR3 DNA: TGCAGTGCTCGGACAGGAACCGGAGATACGCAGTATTTG. This sequence encodes CSARTGTGDTQYL.

The V gene is TRBV9, the J gene TRBJ1-5; D ambiguous. Trimming took 0 bases from V and 5 from J, leaving 15 bases between them. Germline V lookup: CDR1 SGDLS, CDR2 YYNGEE. This CDR3 is built from 16 residues. The CDR3 nucleotides read TGTGCCAGCAGCGTAGGGGTAGCGGGTGGAGATCAGCCCCAGCATTTT. Translated: CASSVGVAGGDQPQHF.

Many counts were recorded for this clonotype. V and J are TRBV7-6 and TRBJ2-3, with 8 bases aligning to TRBD1. The CDR3 is 18 residues long. V lost 3 bases to trimming and J lost 2 bases; unmatched junction nucleotides: 13. Germline-derived CDR1 and CDR2 are SGHVS and FNYEAQ. The CDR3 region is CASSLGDRPARYTDTQYF. CDR3 nucleotide sequence: TGTGCCAGCAGCTTGGGGGACAGGCCCGCCCGATACACAGATACGCAGTATTTT.

The rearrangement links TRBV2 to TRBJ1-2; D is undetermined. V shed 8 bases and J shed 4 bases, with 11 bases lying between them. CDR1 is SNHLY, CDR2 FYNNEI, per germline. This CDR3 is 12 amino acids long. The chain's CDR3 is CASVEGFYGYTF. CDR3 in DNA: TGTGCCAGCGTTGAAGGGTTCTATGGCTACACCTTC.

This clonotype was recorded many times. The genes are TRBV7-3 and TRBJ2-2; D ambiguous. CDR3 length equals 12 residues. Germline assignment: CDR1 SGHTA and CDR2 FQGTGA. Trimming removed 5 bases at V and 1 base at J, with 2 bases between. CDR3 residues: CASSLNTGELFF. Written as DNA, the CDR3 is TGTGCCAGCAGCCTGAACACCGGGGAGCTGTTTTTT.

The CDR3 loop reads CSAGRPETQYF. The CDR3 coding sequence is TGCAGTGCTGGGCGCCCAGAGACCCAGTACTTC. The chain uses TRBV20-1 and TRBJ2-5; the D is unclear. The V end lost 5 bases, the J end lost 4 bases, and 8 bases lay between the germline ends. The germline CDR1 and CDR2 sequences are DFQATT and SNEGSKA (reference sequence). This CDR3 has 11 amino acids.

This chain joins TRBV7-2 and TRBJ1-1, with a possible D match to TRBD1 (6 bases). This CDR3 region has 17 residues. The germline V gene encodes CDR1 SGHTA and CDR2 FQGNSA. V lost 2 bases and J 5 bases, leaving 21 bases between the germline ends. The CDR3 sequence: CASSLRGGRTGGTEAFF. Here the CDR3 DNA reads TGTGCCAGCAGCTTAAGGGGGGGCAGAACAGGAGGGACTGAAGCTTTCTTT.

This clonotype was picked up one time. J is TRBJ2-5 and V is TRBV6-5, with D maybe TRBD1 (6 bases). V was trimmed by 0 bases and J by 10 bases, leaving 9 bases between them. The CDR3 sequence is 12 residues long. The germline V gene has CDR1 MNHEY and CDR2 SVGAGI. CDR3 DNA sequence: TGTGCCAGCAGTTACTCGAGGGGGATCCAGTACTTC. This codes for CASSYSRGIQYF.

The V and J genes are TRBV19 and TRBJ1-5; 7 bases are shared with TRBD1. Germline CDR1 is LNHDA and CDR2 is SQIVND (reference sequence). V was pared by 5 bases and J by 7 bases, with 5 bases of the junction left unmatched. The CDR3 has 13 residues. The CDR3 loop is CASSVQGLQPQHF. CDR3 sequence (DNA): TGTGCCAGTAGTGTACAGGGGTTACAGCCCCAGCATTTT.